What follows describes a single T cell receptor (beta chain). Participants were aged roughly 18 to 90 years, lived in 24 US areas, and enrolled virtually. In Cohort 3, a recovered donor had either two negative PCRs, clearance, or symptom resolution. V was trimmed by 0 bases and J by 10 bases, leaving 19 bases between them. The germline CDR1 and CDR2 sequences are MNHNS and SASEGT. This CDR3 has 15 amino acids. Authors' data handling: Quantification of nucleated cells was approximated via reference gene primer amplification. The table came from immunoSEQ multiplex PCR; TCRdb's copy has only in-frame clones and leaves some out. V, J and clone size derive from that table, while D and trimming were established from the DNA sequence. Counted here are a few hundred thousand clones, roughly 87% occurring once; the ten biggest clones make up 5.1%. The sample belongs to a study of blood T cell repertoires in COVID-19. Overall study: The analysed material was cDNA or gDNA that came from T cells, B-cell-depleted T cells, or PBMCs.

The V call is TRBV6-1, the J call TRBJ2-7; D perhaps matches TRBD1 (5 bases). Material: PBMCs or T cells enriched from blood (not recorded which). The receptor was isolated from a woman aged 50 to 60 who had recovered from COVID-19. The CDR3 nucleotides are TGTGCCAGCAGTGAAGCGGGTAAGGGGAAGTCTCGTCAGTACTTC. Protein sequence: CASSEAGKGKSRQYF.